This TCR beta chain is from a study of blood T cell repertoires in COVID-19. Overall study context: Nucleic acid was either cDNA or gDNA, and it came from T cells, B-cell-depleted T cells, or PBMCs.

This CDR3 is 15 amino acids long. The V segment lost 5 bases and the J segment 3 bases; nucleotides outside the gene matches: 6. Germline V lookup: CDR1 MDHEN, CDR2 SYDVKM. Across roughly 25 US areas, participants ranged in age from roughly 18 to 95 years. Resolution of symptoms, clearance, or two negative PCRs was present in recovered Cohort 3 donors. In the original workflow: Researchers report that nucleated cell counts were estimated from reference gene primer amplification. Method: immunoSEQ multiplex PCR; TCRdb's copy keeps in-frame clones and lacks some. The V and J calls and the clone size are those of that table, but D and trimming were determined from the DNA. The sample consists of 320,000 or so clones, over 75% of them appearing once.

The chain combines TRBV28 with TRBJ2-1, with 8 bases matching TRBD1. This clonotype originated in a man younger than 45 who had recovered from COVID-19. The sequenced sample consisted of PBMCs or T cells enriched from blood (not recorded which). CDR3 protein: CASSPGTGFYNEQFF. In nucleotides, the CDR3 is TGTGCCAGCAGTCCCGGGACAGGTTTCTACAATGAGCAGTTCTTC.